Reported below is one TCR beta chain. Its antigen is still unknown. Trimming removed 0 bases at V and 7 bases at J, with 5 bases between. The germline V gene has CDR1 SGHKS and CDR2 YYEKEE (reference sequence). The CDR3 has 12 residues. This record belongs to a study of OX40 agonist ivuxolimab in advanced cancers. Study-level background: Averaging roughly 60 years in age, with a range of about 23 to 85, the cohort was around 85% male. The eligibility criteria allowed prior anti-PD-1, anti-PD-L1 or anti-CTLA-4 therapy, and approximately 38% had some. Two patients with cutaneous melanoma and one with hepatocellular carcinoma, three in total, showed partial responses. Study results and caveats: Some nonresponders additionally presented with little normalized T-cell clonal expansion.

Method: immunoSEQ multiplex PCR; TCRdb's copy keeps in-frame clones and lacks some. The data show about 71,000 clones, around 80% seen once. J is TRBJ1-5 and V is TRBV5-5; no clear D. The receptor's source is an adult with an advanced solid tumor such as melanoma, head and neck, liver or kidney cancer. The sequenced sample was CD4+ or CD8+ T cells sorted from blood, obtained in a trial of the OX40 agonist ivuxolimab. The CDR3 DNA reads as TGTGCCAGCAGCTTGGACAGCCAGCCCCAGCATTTT. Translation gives CASSLDSQPQHF.